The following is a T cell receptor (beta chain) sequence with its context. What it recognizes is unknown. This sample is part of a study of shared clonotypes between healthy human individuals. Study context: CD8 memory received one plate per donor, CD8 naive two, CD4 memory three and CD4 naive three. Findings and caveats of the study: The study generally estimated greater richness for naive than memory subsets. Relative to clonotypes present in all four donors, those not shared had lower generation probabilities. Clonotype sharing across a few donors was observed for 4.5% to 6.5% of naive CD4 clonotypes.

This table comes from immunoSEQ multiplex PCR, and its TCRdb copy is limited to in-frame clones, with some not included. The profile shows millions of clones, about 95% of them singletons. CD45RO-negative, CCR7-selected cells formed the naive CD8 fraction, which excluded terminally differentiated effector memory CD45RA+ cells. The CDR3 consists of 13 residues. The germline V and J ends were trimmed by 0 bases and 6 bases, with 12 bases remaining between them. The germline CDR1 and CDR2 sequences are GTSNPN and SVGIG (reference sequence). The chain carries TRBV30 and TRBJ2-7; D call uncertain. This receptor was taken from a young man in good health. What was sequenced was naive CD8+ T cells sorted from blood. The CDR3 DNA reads TGTGCCTGGAGTGTAGGTGGTGACGGCGAGCAGTACTTC. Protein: CAWSVGGDGEQYF.